These 5 T cell receptor beta chains were sequenced from one sample in a study of T-cell memory formation after mild COVID-19. TCRdb itself ran the 5' RACE reads through MiXCR, one entry per CDR3 protein. The data contain fewer than 30,000 distinct CDR3 sequences, around 10% of them singletons. The sequenced sample consisted of PBMCs or a T cell subset sorted from them (not recorded which). The receptors derive from an adult woman who had mild COVID-19 (a few samples of this study predate the infection). Cell type and time point are not known.

This clonotype was counted at least ten times. The chain carries TRBV25-1 and TRBJ2-7, with D unresolved. The CDR3 runs 19 residues. V was shortened by 3 bases and J by 5 bases, with 29 bases between the two germline ends. The V gene's germline CDR1 is MGHDK and CDR2 SYGVNS. CDR3 in amino acids: CASSDGRVSRDPPLHEQYF. CDR3 sequence (DNA): TGTGCCAGCAGTGACGGTAGGGTCAGTAGAGACCCACCGCTTCACGAGCAGTACTTC.

This clonotype turned up a few times. The chain combines TRBV11-2 with TRBJ2-1; a possible D gene is TRBD2 (6 bases). The CDR3 is 17 residues long. Looked up from germline, CDR1 is SGHAT and CDR2 is FQNNGV. Deletions cut 1 base from V and 2 bases from J, with 15 bases between. CDR3 coding DNA: TGTGCCAGCAGCTTAGGACCCGGGACTTCGACCTACAATGAGCAGTTCTTC. Its translation is CASSLGPGTSTYNEQFF.

This clonotype has at least ten counts. The V and J genes are TRBV15 and TRBJ2-3; no reliable D call. V was clipped by 1 base and J by 4 bases, with 12 bases between them. The CDR3 totals 15 residues. The germline CDR1 and CDR2 sequences are LNHNV and YYDKDF (reference sequence). The CDR3 loop is CATSRAQAAADTQYF. DNA of the CDR3: TGTGCCACCAGCAGAGCGCAGGCAGCCGCAGATACGCAGTATTTT.

This clonotype has a count of ten or more. This chain connects TRBV11-3 to TRBJ2-2, with a possible D match to TRBD1 (5 bases). V was shortened by 8 bases and J by 2 bases, with 12 bases between the two germline ends. Per the germline V gene, CDR1 is SGHNT and CDR2 is YENEEA. The CDR3 has 14 amino acids. CDR3 nucleotides: TGTGCCAGCGACCTCAGGGCTAACACCGGGGAGCTGTTTTTT. Amino acids: CASDLRANTGELFF.

The rearrangement uses TRBV20-1 and TRBJ2-3; D remains ambiguous. The CDR3 runs to 12 residues. Germline V gene lookup returns CDR1 DFQATT and CDR2 SNEGSKA (reference sequence). The germline V and J ends were trimmed by 6 bases and 4 bases, with 11 bases remaining between them. DNA for the CDR3: TGCAGTGCCACCACTCAGGCAGATACGCAGTATTTT. It specifies CSATTQADTQYF.